The clone carrying this TCR beta chain came up once. The CDR3 totals 15 residues. The germline V gene encodes CDR1 KGHSH and CDR2 LQKENI. V dropped 2 bases and J dropped 5 bases, with 16 bases sitting between them. The sample originates from a study of cytomegalovirus exposure and HLA in healthy donors. PCR amplification relied on 60 Vbeta primers (plus 13 Jbeta primers). Here immunoSEQ multiplex PCR was the method, and the copy in TCRdb shows in-frame clones only, minus some. There are about 190,000 clones in the sample; roughly 81% occur only once, and about 3.1% lies in the top ten. This receptor was taken from a woman aged 25 to 39 in good health and CMV-seropositive. Sequenced sample: PBMCs. V and J are TRBV18 and TRBJ2-7; possibly TRBD1 for D (6 bases). The chain's CDR3 is CASSPVRDKGNEQYF. The CDR3 DNA sequence: TGTGCCAGCTCACCAGTCCGGGACAAGGGCAACGAGCAGTACTTC.